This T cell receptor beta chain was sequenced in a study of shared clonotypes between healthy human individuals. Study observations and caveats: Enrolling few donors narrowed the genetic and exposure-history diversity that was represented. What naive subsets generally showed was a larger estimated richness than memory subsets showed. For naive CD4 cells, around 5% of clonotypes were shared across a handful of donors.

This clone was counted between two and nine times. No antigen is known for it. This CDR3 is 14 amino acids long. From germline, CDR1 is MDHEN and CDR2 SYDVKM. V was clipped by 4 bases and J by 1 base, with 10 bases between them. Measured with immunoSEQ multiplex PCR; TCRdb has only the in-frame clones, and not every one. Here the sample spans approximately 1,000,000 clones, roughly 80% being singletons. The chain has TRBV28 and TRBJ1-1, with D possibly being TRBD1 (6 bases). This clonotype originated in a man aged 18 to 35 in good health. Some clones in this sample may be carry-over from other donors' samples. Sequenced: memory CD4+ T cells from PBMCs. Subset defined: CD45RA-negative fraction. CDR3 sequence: CASSSPGENTEAFF. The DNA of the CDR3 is TGTGCCAGCAGTTCACCAGGGGAGAACACTGAAGCTTTCTTT.